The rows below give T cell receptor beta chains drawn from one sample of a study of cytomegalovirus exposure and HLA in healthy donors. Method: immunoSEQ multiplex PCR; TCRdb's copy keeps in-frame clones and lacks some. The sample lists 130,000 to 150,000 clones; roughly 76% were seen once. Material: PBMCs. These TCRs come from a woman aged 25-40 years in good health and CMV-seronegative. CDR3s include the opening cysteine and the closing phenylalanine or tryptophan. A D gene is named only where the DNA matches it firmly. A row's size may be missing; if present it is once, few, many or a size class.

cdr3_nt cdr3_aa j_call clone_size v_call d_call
TGTGCCAGTAGTATCTTGTGGAGTCAGCCCCAGCATTTT CASSILWSQPQHF TRBJ1-5 . TRBV19 .
TGTGCCTGGAATAAGGGGGCGGTAACCGAGCAGTTCTTC CAWNKGAVTEQFF TRBJ2-1 . TRBV30 TRBD1
TGTGCCAGCAGCTTAGAGGCAGGGGAAAATCAGCCCCAGCATTTT CASSLEAGENQPQHF TRBJ1-5 once TRBV7-9 .
TGCGCCAGCAGGAGGACAGGGGACCCGGAAAAACTGTTTTTT CASRRTGDPEKLFF TRBJ1-4 . TRBV5-1 TRBD1
TGTTCCAGCAGCTTAGAGGGGGGGGACCTAGCGAGAACCTACGAGCAGTACTTC CSSSLEGGDLARTYEQYF TRBJ2-7 . TRBV7-9 .
TGTGCCAGCAGCTTACTAGCGGGAGGGAAAGAGACCCAGTACTTC CASSLLAGGKETQYF TRBJ2-5 . TRBV7-3 TRBD2
TGTGCCAGCAGTGAATCTGGGACAGTAATGTCTAACTATGGCTACACCTTC CASSESGTVMSNYGYTF TRBJ1-2 . TRBV25-1 TRBD1
TGTGCCAGCAGTGGGACACAGTTCCTTTACGAGCAGTACTTC CASSGTQFLYEQYF TRBJ2-7 . TRBV28 .
TGCGCCAGCAGCCAAGATGGGCGGGGGGGAAAACTGTTTTTT CASSQDGRGGKLFF TRBJ1-4 once TRBV4-1 .
TGCGCCAGCAGCCGGGGGCGGGGGGGCAGGGATGAGCAGTTCTTC CASSRGRGGRDEQFF TRBJ2-1 . TRBV4-3 TRBD2
TGTGCCAGCAGAGCAACAGGGGGCTGGGGCAATCAGCCCCAGCATTTT CASRATGGWGNQPQHF TRBJ1-5 . TRBV2 TRBD1
TGTGCCAGCAGTGAAAGGGGTAGCGGATACTACGAGCAGTACTTC CASSERGSGYYEQYF TRBJ2-7 . TRBV6-1 .
TGTGCCAGCAGCTTACAGGCAACTAATGAAAAACTGTTTTTT CASSLQATNEKLFF TRBJ1-4 . TRBV11-2 .
TGTGCCAGCAGCCAGAAACAGGGGAACTATGGCTACACCTTC CASSQKQGNYGYTF TRBJ1-2 . TRBV5-4 TRBD1
TGCGCCAGCAGCCAAGGGTGGGACAGGAGCTCAACCCAGTACTTC CASSQGWDRSSTQYF TRBJ2-5 . TRBV4-1 TRBD1
TGTGCCAGCAGTTCACAGGACAACCTGAGCACAGATACGCAGTATTTT CASSSQDNLSTDTQYF TRBJ2-3 . TRBV6-6 .
TGTGCCAGCAGACCCCGGGACAGGCTCTATGGCTACACCTTC CASRPRDRLYGYTF TRBJ1-2 . TRBV28 TRBD1
TGTGCCAGCAGCTCTCATCCGGGACAAACTTACAATGAGCAGTTCTTC CASSSHPGQTYNEQFF TRBJ2-1 . TRBV5-4 .
TGTGCCAGCAGCTTAGACAGGGGACGCTTTAACTATGGCTACACCTTC CASSLDRGRFNYGYTF TRBJ1-2 . TRBV11-2 .
TGTGCCAGCAGCTTAGCTAGCGGAGGGGCGGTGATTGAGCAGTTCTTC CASSLASGGAVIEQFF TRBJ2-1 . TRBV7-9 .
TGCGCCAGCGAGGAACCTTCTAGGCCGCTCGAGCAGTGCTTC CASEEPSRPLEQCF TRBJ2-7 . TRBV5-1 .
TGTGCCAGCAGCTTAACAGGGGGAGGCGAAAAACTGTTTTTT CASSLTGGGEKLFF TRBJ1-4 . TRBV7-9 TRBD1
TGTGCCAGCAGCTTGCCGGGCGGGGAAGAGACCCAGTACTTC CASSLPGGEETQYF TRBJ2-5 once TRBV5-6 .
TGTGCCAGCAGCGCGACCGGGACAGGGGGCACTGAAGCTTTCTTT CASSATGTGGTEAFF TRBJ1-1 . TRBV9 TRBD1
TGTGCCAGCAGCTTAGACAGGGAATCCTACGAGCAGTACTTC CASSLDRESYEQYF TRBJ2-7 . TRBV11-2 .
TGTGCCAGCAGCGTAGCGGGCGGGGGACGCTATGGCTACACCTTC CASSVAGGGRYGYTF TRBJ1-2 . TRBV9 .